These 20 T cell receptor beta chains share one sample of origin, sequenced in a study of blood T cells in healthy people across ages. Sample-barcoded 5' priming and a J-beta primer mix drove a second PCR of about 7 to 11 cycles. TCRdb redid the calling of the 5' RACE reads with MiXCR, one entry per CDR3 protein. The sample carries hundreds of thousands of distinct CDR3 sequences, around 46% recorded once. Sequenced material: blood. The receptors come from a woman aged 55-69 years in good health.

DNA of the CDR3: TGTGCCACCGACAGGCAGGTTAGCAATCAGCCCCAGCATTTT. Translated: CATDRQVSNQPQHF. The J gene is TRBJ1-5, the V gene TRBV6-2 or TRBV6-3; D may be TRBD1 (6 bases). This CDR3 spans 14 amino acids. Per the germline V gene, CDR1 is MNHEY and CDR2 is SVGEGT. The V and J ends lost 10 bases and 0 bases respectively, with 13 bases between them.

This clonotype was seen only a few times. This chain joins TRBV7-9 and TRBJ2-1; tentative D call: TRBD2 (6 bases). Germline CDR1 is SEHNR and CDR2 is FQNEAQ (reference sequence). With 3 bases removed from V and 10 bases from J, the gap between germline ends came to 10 bases. CDR3 size: 12 residues. In DNA form, the CDR3 reads TGTGCCAGCAGCTTTGGGACTCGGGAGCAGTTCTTC. Amino acid sequence: CASSFGTREQFF.

This chain uses TRBV2 with TRBJ2-5; 10 bases line up with TRBD2. J gave up 1 base and V 6 bases, and 11 bases lay outside the gene matches. Per germline, CDR1 SNHLY and CDR2 FYNNEI. This CDR3 region has 17 residues. The CDR3 region is CASSAGRTSGIQETQYF. The CDR3 DNA reads as TGTGCCAGCAGCGCAGGGAGGACTAGCGGAATCCAAGAGACCCAGTACTTC.

This clonotype was picked up many times. The gene calls are TRBV11-2 and TRBJ2-1, with 8 bases identical to TRBD2. J lost 3 bases, V lost 0 bases, and 4 bases had no gene match. The CDR3 runs 16 residues. The germline V gene has CDR1 SGHAT and CDR2 FQNNGV. CDR3 bases: TGTGCCAGCAGCTTAGAAGCCCTAGCGGGCTACAATGAGCAGTTCTTC. This encodes CASSLEALAGYNEQFF.

Only a few counts were recorded for this clonotype. The chain combines TRBV20-1 with TRBJ2-5; D possibly uses TRBD1 or TRBD2 (6 bases each). The CDR3 length is 14 residues. Looked up from germline, CDR1 is DFQATT and CDR2 is SNEGSKA (reference sequence). With 3 bases removed from V and 5 bases from J, the gap between germline ends came to 16 bases. In DNA form, the CDR3 reads TGCAGTGCTAGGTCGGGGGCTCGCGGGGAGACCCAGTACTTC. Amino acid sequence: CSARSGARGETQYF.

This clonotype has a handful of counts. The genes are TRBV27 and TRBJ2-5; D is possibly TRBD2 (6 bases). CDR3 length equals 14 residues. Between the trimmed V and J ends, which lost 3 bases and 1 base, there was a span of 9 bases. Germline CDR1 is MNHEY and CDR2 is SMNVEV (reference sequence). CDR3 sequence (DNA): TGTGCCAGCAGTTTTCGGGGGAGCCAAGAGACCCAGTACTTC. It is translated as CASSFRGSQETQYF.

This clonotype occurred once. The J gene is TRBJ2-5, the V gene TRBV20-1, with a weak D call TRBD2 (6 bases). The tail of the sequence fits TRBJ2-7 better, so the J call may be wrong. This CDR3 is 13 amino acids long. In germline, CDR1 is DFQATT, CDR2 SNEGSKA (reference sequence). DNA for the CDR3: TGCAGGGCGTCTACCGGGAGAATCGACGAGCAGTACTTC. This gives the protein CRASTGRIDEQYF.

A few counts support this clonotype. This chain connects TRBV15 to TRBJ2-1; 8 bases map to TRBD2. The CDR3 runs 15 residues. Per the germline V gene, CDR1 is LNHNV and CDR2 is YYDKDF (reference sequence). J lost 10 bases, V lost 0 bases, and 8 bases had no gene match. The CDR3 reads CATSRDPAGAGEQFF. CDR3 nucleotides: TGTGCCACCAGCAGAGACCCAGCGGGAGCGGGGGAGCAGTTCTTC.

The chain couples TRBV20-1 to TRBJ1-2; D is ambiguous. This CDR3 spans 14 amino acids. The germline gives CDR1 DFQATT, CDR2 SNEGSKA (reference sequence). Between the trimmed V and J ends, which lost 4 bases and 5 bases, there was a span of 17 bases. The CDR3 bases are TGCAGTGCTACCCCTGGCGCGCAGCGTTATGGCTACACCTTC. Its translation: CSATPGAQRYGYTF.

The chain uses TRBV7-2 and TRBJ2-7; tentative D call: TRBD2 (5 bases). CDR3 length: 12 residues. V dropped 5 bases and J dropped 7 bases, with 12 bases sitting between them. The V gene's germline CDR1 is SGHTA and CDR2 FQGNSA. This chain's CDR3 is CASSLGPGEQYF. The CDR3 DNA reads as TGTGCCAGCAGCCTCGGGCCGGGAGAGCAGTACTTC.

This clonotype has a handful of counts. The chain has TRBV4-3 and TRBJ2-3; the D is unclear. V was trimmed by 0 bases and J by 0 bases, leaving 4 bases between them. The germline gives CDR1 LGHNA, CDR2 YSLEER. The CDR3 contains 14 residues. The CDR3 loop is CASSQDQSTDTQYF. As DNA, the CDR3 is TGCGCCAGCAGCCAAGATCAGAGCACAGATACGCAGTATTTT.

The rearrangement uses TRBV5-1 and TRBJ2-1, with 9 bases matching TRBD1. The CDR3 totals 15 residues. Germline lookup yields CDR1 SGHRS and CDR2 YFSETQ. V gave up 7 bases and J gave up 0 bases; unmatched junction bases: 5. CDR3 protein: CASGTGSSSYNEQFF. The CDR3 nucleotides are TGCGCCAGCGGGACAGGGTCCAGCTCCTACAATGAGCAGTTCTTC.

To note about this clonotype: At one end, the junction sequence differs from germline, possibly due to a read error. This sequence joins TRBV18 and TRBJ2-5, with 10 positions matching TRBD1. Germline V gene lookup returns CDR1 KGHSH and CDR2 LQKENI. The CDR3 has 14 amino acids. The CDR3 region has the DNA TGTGCCAGCTCACCAGGGGACAGGGGTCAGACCCAGGACTTC. Encoded protein: CASSPGDRGQTQDF. The full variable domain, completed using reference TRBV18 and TRBJ2-5, is NAGVMQNPRHLVRRRGQEARLRCSPMKGHSHVYWYRQLPEEGLKFMVYLQKENIIDESGMPKERFSAEFPKEGPSILRIQQVVRGDSAAYFCASSPGDRGQTQDFGPGTRLLVL.

The table lists this clonotype with a few counts. The V gene is TRBV28, the J gene TRBJ2-7; TRBD2 aligns across 9 bases. J was trimmed by 5 bases and V by 2 bases; bases with no gene match: 7. The CDR3 runs 15 residues. CDR1 MDHEN and CDR2 SYDVKM come from the germline V gene. The CDR3 sequence is CASSLPLSGSNEQYF. CDR3 coding DNA: TGTGCCAGCAGTTTACCCCTTAGCGGGAGCAACGAGCAGTACTTC. The variable domain in full, completed from reference TRBV28 and TRBJ2-7, reads DVKVTQSSRYLVKRTGEKVFLECVQDMDHENMFWYRQDPGLGLRLIYFSYDVKMKEKGDIPEGYSVSREKKERFSLILESASTNQTSMYLCASSLPLSGSNEQYFGPGTRLTVT.

The CDR3 here is CASSDTTVEAFF. CDR3 in DNA: TGTGCCAGCAGCGACACGACTGTCGAAGCTTTCTTT. The V and J genes are TRBV9 and TRBJ1-1; D not resolved. CDR1 SGDLS and CDR2 YYNGEE come from the germline V gene. V shed 3 bases and J shed 8 bases, with 11 bases lying between them. The CDR3 is 12 residues long.

A note on this clonotype: One end of the junction is discordant with germline, which a read error may explain. J is TRBJ2-1 and V is TRBV7-2; D unresolved. The CDR3 runs to 15 residues. Germline values: CDR1 SGHTA, CDR2 FQGNSA. This CDR3 is CASSLAAEIYDEQFF. CDR3 coding DNA: TGTGCCAGCAGCTTAGCGGCAGAGATCTACGATGAGCAGTTCTTC.

The V gene is TRBV7-3, the J gene TRBJ2-5; 7 nucleotides align to TRBD2. J gave up 5 bases and V 4 bases, and 10 bases lay outside the gene matches. This CDR3 region has 15 residues. Germline V gene data show CDR1 as SGHTA and CDR2 as FQGTGA. This CDR3 is CASSSQGRERETQYF. The DNA for the CDR3 is TGTGCCAGCAGCTCCCAAGGGCGGGAGAGGGAGACCCAGTACTTC.

In its sample, this clonotype was seen many times. The chain joins TRBV29-1 to TRBJ2-5; no definite D call. The CDR3 extends over 12 amino acids. The germline V gene has CDR1 SQVTM and CDR2 ANQGSEA. V was cut by 8 bases and J by 4 bases, with 14 bases left in between. In nucleotides, the CDR3 is TGCAGCTCCCGTCGGGCAGCAGAGACCCAGTACTTC. It encodes CSSRRAAETQYF. Full variable domain (remainder filled in from reference TRBV29-1 and TRBJ2-5): SAVISQKPSRDICQRGTSLTIQCQVDSQVTMMFWYRQQPGQSLTLIATANQGSEATYESGFVIDKFPISRPNLTFSTLTVSNMSPEDSSIYLCSSRRAAETQYFGPGTRLLVL.

This clonotype was found a few times. The junction departs from the called germline gene at one end, perhaps through a read error. The J gene is TRBJ2-7, the V gene TRBV12-3 or TRBV12-4, with D tentatively TRBD2 (5 bases). The CDR3 covers 12 residues. The CDR3 region has the DNA TGTGCCAGCACGCGGGTGGCGGAGACCCAGTACTTT. Protein sequence: CASTRVAETQYF.

The chain joins TRBV9 to TRBJ2-5; 7 nucleotides match TRBD2. The length of the CDR3 is 15 residues. With V trimmed by 0 bases and J by 2 bases, 4 bases remained unmatched. CDR1 is SGDLS, CDR2 YYNGEE, per germline. The CDR3 loop is CASSVAGSGQETQYF. DNA for the CDR3: TGTGCCAGCAGCGTAGCAGGTAGCGGGCAAGAGACCCAGTACTTC.